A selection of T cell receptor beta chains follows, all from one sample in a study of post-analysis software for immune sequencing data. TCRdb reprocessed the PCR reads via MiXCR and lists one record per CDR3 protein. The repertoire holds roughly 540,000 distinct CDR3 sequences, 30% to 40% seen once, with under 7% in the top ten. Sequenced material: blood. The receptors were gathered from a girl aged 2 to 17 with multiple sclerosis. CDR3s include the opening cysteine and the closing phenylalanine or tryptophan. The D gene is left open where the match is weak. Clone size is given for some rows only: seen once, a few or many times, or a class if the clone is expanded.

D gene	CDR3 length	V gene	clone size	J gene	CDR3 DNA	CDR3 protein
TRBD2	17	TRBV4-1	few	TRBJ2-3	TGCGCCAGCAGCCAAGCCGGACCGGGACTAGCAAGAGATACGCAGTATTTT	CASSQAGPGLARDTQYF
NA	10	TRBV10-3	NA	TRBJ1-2	TGTGCCATCAGGGATGTTGGCTACACCTTC	CAIRDVGYTF
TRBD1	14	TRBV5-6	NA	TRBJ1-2	TGTGCCAGCAGCCCGGACAGGGGACTCTATGACTACACCTTC	CASSPDRGLYDYTF
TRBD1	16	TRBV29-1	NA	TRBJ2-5	TGCAGCGTTCTCGGGACAGGGTTGGAGCTACGAGAGACCCAGTACTTC	CSVLGTGLELRETQYF
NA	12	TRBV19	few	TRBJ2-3	TGTGCCAGTAGTATTGAGCCTAATACGCAGTATTTT	CASSIEPNTQYF
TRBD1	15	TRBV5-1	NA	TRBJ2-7	TGCGCCAGCAGGGCCGGACAGGGGGCCTCCTACGAGCAGTACTTC	CASRAGQGASYEQYF
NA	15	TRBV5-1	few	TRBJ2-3	TGCGCCAGCAGCTTACGCCAGACAAGCACAGATACGCAGTATTTT	CASSLRQTSTDTQYF
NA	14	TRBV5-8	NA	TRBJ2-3	TGTGCCAGCAACCTTGGGTTGGGGACAGATACGCAGTATTTT	CASNLGLGTDTQYF
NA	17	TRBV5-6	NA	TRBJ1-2	TGTGCCAGCAGCTTAATCGGGGCCCAGGCGACCCTCGGCGGCTACACCTTC	CASSLIGAQATLGGYTF
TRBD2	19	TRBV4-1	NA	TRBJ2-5	TGCGCCAGCAGCCAAGAAACCCCAGCGGGGTTTGGAAATCTGAAGACCCAGTACTTC	CASSQETPAGFGNLKTQYF
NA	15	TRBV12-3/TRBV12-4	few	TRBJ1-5	TGTGCCAGCAGTTTTGACAGAAGTATAAATCAGCCCCAGCATTTT	CASSFDRSINQPQHF
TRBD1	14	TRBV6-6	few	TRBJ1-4	TGTGCCAGCAGTTACTCGGGACAGCTCGAAAAACTGTTTTTT	CASSYSGQLEKLFF
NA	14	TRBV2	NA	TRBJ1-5	TGTGCCAGCAGTGAATGGGGGGCGGGTCAGCCCCAGCATTTT	CASSEWGAGQPQHF
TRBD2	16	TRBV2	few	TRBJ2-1	TGTGCCAGCAGTGAAGGGACTAGCGGGGGGGCCAGAAAGCAGTTCTTC	CASSEGTSGGARKQFF
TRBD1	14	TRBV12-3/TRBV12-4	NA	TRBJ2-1	TGTGCCAGCAGTTGGACAGGGCTTAACAATGAGCAGTTCTTC	CASSWTGLNNEQFF
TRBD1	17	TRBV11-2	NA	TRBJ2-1	TGTGCCAGCAGCTTAGCGTTGTTTGCAGGACAGGTCAATGAGCAGTTCTTC	CASSLALFAGQVNEQFF
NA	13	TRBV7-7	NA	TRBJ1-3	TGTGCTAGCAGCTTAGCAGCTGGAAACACCATATATTTT	CASSLAAGNTIYF
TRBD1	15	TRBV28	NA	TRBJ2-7	TGTGCCAGCAGTGACCGGGACAGAGTAAACTACGAGCAGTACTTC	CASSDRDRVNYEQYF
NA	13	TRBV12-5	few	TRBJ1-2	TGTGCTAGTGGTTTGAACAGGGAGGATGGCTACACCTTC	CASGLNREDGYTF
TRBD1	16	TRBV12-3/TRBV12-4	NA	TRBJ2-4	TGTGCCAGCAGTTTATGGGGACAGGGGACCAAAAACATTCAGTACTTC	CASSLWGQGTKNIQYF
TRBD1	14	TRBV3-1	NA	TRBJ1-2	TGTGCCAGCAGCCGGCCTACAGGGGACTATGGCTACACCTTC	CASSRPTGDYGYTF
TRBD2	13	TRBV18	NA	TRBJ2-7	TGTGCCAGCTCACCAGGGACTAGCAACGAGCAGTACTTC	CASSPGTSNEQYF
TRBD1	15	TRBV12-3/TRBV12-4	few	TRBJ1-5	TGTGCCAGCAGGAATGACAGGGGGCAGGATCAGCCCCAGCATTTT	CASRNDRGQDQPQHF
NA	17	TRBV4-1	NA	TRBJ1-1	TGCGCCAGCAGCCTGGGACCAACCGGAGCGAGGAACACTGAAGCTTTCTTT	CASSLGPTGARNTEAFF
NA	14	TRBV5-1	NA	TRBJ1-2	TGCGCCAGCAGCTTGGAACCCTCTAACTATGGCTACACCTTC	CASSLEPSNYGYTF
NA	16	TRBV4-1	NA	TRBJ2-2	TGCGCCAGCAGCCAAGAAAAGGTCATCAACACCGGGGAGCTGTTTTTT	CASSQEKVINTGELFF
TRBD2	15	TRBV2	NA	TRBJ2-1	TGTGCCAGCCCTAGCGGGGGGGTAACGTACAATGGGCAGTTCTTC	CASPSGGVTYNGQFF
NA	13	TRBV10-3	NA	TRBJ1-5	TGTGCCATCCGCGACCTTAGCAATCAGCCCCAGCATTTT	CAIRDLSNQPQHF
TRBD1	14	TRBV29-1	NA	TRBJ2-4	TGCAGCGTTGGGACAGGCTTCGATAAAAACATTCAGTACTTC	CSVGTGFDKNIQYF
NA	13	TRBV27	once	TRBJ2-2	TGTGCCAGCAGACATGGGGGAGCAGGGGAGCTGTTTTTT	CASRHGGAGELFF
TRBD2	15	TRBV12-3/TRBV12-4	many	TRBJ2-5	TGTGCCAGCAGCCCCTGCGGGGGGCCCCAAGAGACCCAGTACTTC	CASSPCGGPQETQYF
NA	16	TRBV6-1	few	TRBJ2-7	TGTGCCAGCAGTGGATACCGGGACTGGAGCTCCTACGAGCAGTACTTC	CASSGYRDWSSYEQYF